Below, one TCR beta chain is given with its context. Antigen unknown. Healthy Caucasian individuals from Russia aged roughly 6 to 90 served as donors. Each donor supplied 7.5 to 10 milliliters of peripheral blood. The data are from a study of blood T cells in healthy people across ages. Study-level findings and limits: Higher diversity and more naive CD4+ cells were features of long-lived donors, compared to aged donors.

With a J-beta primer mix and a sample-barcoded 5' primer, a second PCR ran roughly 6 to 12 cycles. One entry per CDR3 protein, called by TCRdb with MiXCR from the 5' RACE reads. The sample shows 920,000 or so distinct CDR3 sequences, less than 50% of them seen only once. Per germline, CDR1 SGHDN and CDR2 FVKESK. The V and J ends lost 3 bases and 3 bases, in that order; junction bases with no gene match: 6. The CDR3 is made up of 15 amino acids. The chain is built from TRBV14 and TRBJ2-5; 8 bases line up with TRBD1. The sequenced sample was blood. The clonotype was recovered from a woman aged 60 to 75 in good health. CDR3 amino acids: CASSHETGEEETQYF. CDR3 in DNA: TGTGCCAGCAGCCACGAGACAGGGGAAGAAGAGACCCAGTACTTC.